This T cell receptor (beta chain) was profiled in a study of T cells after yellow fever vaccination. Germline values: CDR1 SNHLY, CDR2 FYNNEI. Trimming pared 7 bases from V and 9 bases from J, leaving 19 bases between. CDR3 length: 14 residues. In making TCR cDNA, 5'RACE template switching added a universal primer site and UMIs to it. TCRdb ran MiXCR on the 5' RACE reads and lists one entry per CDR3 protein. The data show some 560,000 distinct CDR3 sequences, roughly 17% seen once. The sample holds a few counts of this clonotype. Its antigen is unidentified. Findings and caveats of the study: Overall, a small share of clonotypes was seen in both CD4 and CD8 compartments.

The source of this sequence is a man aged 18 to 35 who received the YFV17D yellow fever vaccine. This rearrangement joins TRBV2 to TRBJ2-1; D may be TRBD2 (6 bases). The material was PBMCs, obtained less than 6 days after the first yellow fever vaccination. The CDR3 reads CASNDGGASGEQFF. The CDR3 DNA reads TGTGCCAGCAACGACGGGGGAGCTAGTGGTGAGCAGTTCTTC.